These 3 T cell receptor beta chains share one sample of origin, sequenced in a study of T-cell memory formation after mild COVID-19. MiXCR, applied by TCRdb to the 5' RACE reads, yields one record per CDR3 protein. The sample records around 300,000 distinct CDR3 sequences, roughly a fifth being singletons. Sequencing was performed on PBMCs or a T cell subset sorted from them (not recorded which). These receptors all stem from a man aged 18 to 30 who had mild COVID-19 (a few samples of this study predate the infection). Cell type and time point are not known.

CDR3 protein: CASSLDRGSATNEKLFF. CDR3 DNA: TGTGCCAGCAGCCTAGACAGGGGATCTGCAACTAATGAAAAACTGTTTTTT. The chain combines TRBV7-2 with TRBJ1-4; 8 nucleotides align to TRBD1. CDR1 and CDR2 (germline): SGHTA, FQGNSA. This CDR3 spans 17 amino acids. V gave up 5 bases and J gave up 0 bases; unmatched junction bases: 8.

This chain connects TRBV9 to TRBJ2-7; possible D gene TRBD2, 6 bases. V was clipped by 1 base and J by 0 bases, with 14 bases between them. Germline V lookup: CDR1 SGDLS, CDR2 YYNGEE. The CDR3 covers 16 residues. The DNA of the CDR3 is TGTGCCAGCAGCGTATCTACGGGGGTGAGCTCCTACGAGCAGTACTTC. It codes for CASSVSTGVSSYEQYF.

The V call is TRBV9, the J call TRBJ2-2; 9 bases line up with TRBD1. The CDR3 consists of 16 residues. In germline, CDR1 is SGDLS, CDR2 YYNGEE. After removal of 0 bases from V and 7 bases from J, the junction contained 7 bases not matched to a gene. The CDR3 DNA reads TGTGCCAGCAGCGTAGTACCCCGGACAGGGGACGGGGAGCTGTTTTTT. Its protein product is CASSVVPRTGDGELFF.